This is a list of T cell receptor beta chains from one sample in a study of blood T cell repertoires in COVID-19. Sequencing was performed with immunoSEQ multiplex PCR; in TCRdb, only in-frame clones are kept and a portion is missing. The sample includes approximately 260,000 clones, 75% to 90% of them seen just once. Sequenced material: peripheral blood. These TCRs come from a woman in her 70s with COVID-19, enrolled during active disease. CDR3s include the opening cysteine and the closing phenylalanine or tryptophan. Fields, in order: CDR3 DNA, CDR3 protein, CDR3 length, J gene, clone size, V gene, D gene. A D gene is named only where the DNA matches it firmly. Size is stated for part of the rows, as once, few or many counts, or as a class when the clone is expanded.

cdr3_nt: TGCGCCAGCAGCCAAGATAGTGGGGCAGGGGGCTACGAGCAGTACTTC; cdr3_aa: CASSQDSGAGGYEQYF; cdr3_length: 16; j_call: TRBJ2-7; clone_size: NA; v_call: TRBV4-3; d_call: TRBD1
cdr3_nt: TGTGCCAGCAGCCCACTAGCGGGCAACACAGATACGCAGTATTTT; cdr3_aa: CASSPLAGNTDTQYF; cdr3_length: 15; j_call: TRBJ2-3; clone_size: NA; v_call: TRBV27; d_call: TRBD2
cdr3_nt: TGTGCCAGCAGTTTCGGGACAGGGGTTGATCAGCCCCAGCATTTT; cdr3_aa: CASSFGTGVDQPQHF; cdr3_length: 15; j_call: TRBJ1-5; clone_size: NA; v_call: TRBV27; d_call: TRBD1
cdr3_nt: TGCGCCAGCAGCTTGGAAGGAGGAGGAAACACCATATATTTT; cdr3_aa: CASSLEGGGNTIYF; cdr3_length: 14; j_call: TRBJ1-3; clone_size: NA; v_call: TRBV5-1; d_call: NA
cdr3_nt: TGCAGTGCTACAGGGGGCTACGGCTACACCTTC; cdr3_aa: CSATGGYGYTF; cdr3_length: 11; j_call: TRBJ1-2; clone_size: once; v_call: TRBV20-1; d_call: TRBD1
cdr3_nt: TGTGCCGGCCGGACAGGGGGCGCCGACACCGGGGAGCTGTTTTTT; cdr3_aa: CAGRTGGADTGELFF; cdr3_length: 15; j_call: TRBJ2-2; clone_size: NA; v_call: TRBV30; d_call: TRBD1
cdr3_nt: TGTGCCAGCAGTTACTCGAGGAGTCAGCCCCAGCATTTT; cdr3_aa: CASSYSRSQPQHF; cdr3_length: 13; j_call: TRBJ1-5; clone_size: NA; v_call: TRBV6-5; d_call: NA
cdr3_nt: TGTGCCAGCAGCTTAGACCTAGCTTTATACGAGCAGTACTTC; cdr3_aa: CASSLDLALYEQYF; cdr3_length: 14; j_call: TRBJ2-7; clone_size: NA; v_call: TRBV7-9; d_call: NA
cdr3_nt: TGTGCCAGCAGCGTAGGTACAGGGGGCTATTCTGGCTACACCTTC; cdr3_aa: CASSVGTGGYSGYTF; cdr3_length: 15; j_call: TRBJ1-2; clone_size: NA; v_call: TRBV9; d_call: TRBD1
cdr3_nt: TGTGCCAGCAGTTTAGGGCAGGGGATGAATGGCTACACCTTC; cdr3_aa: CASSLGQGMNGYTF; cdr3_length: 14; j_call: TRBJ1-2; clone_size: NA; v_call: TRBV28; d_call: NA
cdr3_nt: TGTGCCAGCAGTTACAGCCAGAACACTGAAGCTTTCTTT; cdr3_aa: CASSYSQNTEAFF; cdr3_length: 13; j_call: TRBJ1-1; clone_size: NA; v_call: TRBV6-5; d_call: NA
cdr3_nt: TGTGCCAGCAGCTTTTTTTTGGTTGGAAAACAGGGTTCGTACTTC; cdr3_aa: CASSFFLVGKQGSYF; cdr3_length: 15; j_call: TRBJ2-5; clone_size: NA; v_call: TRBV7-2; d_call: NA
cdr3_nt: TGTGCCAGCAGTGAAGTCAGGGGTCGGGAAAAACTGTTTTTT; cdr3_aa: CASSEVRGREKLFF; cdr3_length: 14; j_call: TRBJ1-4; clone_size: NA; v_call: TRBV6-1; d_call: NA
cdr3_nt: TGTGCCAGCAGCGTAGCGGAGGGGCGGACAGATACGCAGTATTTT; cdr3_aa: CASSVAEGRTDTQYF; cdr3_length: 15; j_call: TRBJ2-3; clone_size: NA; v_call: TRBV9; d_call: NA
cdr3_nt: TGTGCCAGCAGTTTAGCGGGAGATGTCAATGAGCAGTTCTTC; cdr3_aa: CASSLAGDVNEQFF; cdr3_length: 14; j_call: TRBJ2-1; clone_size: NA; v_call: TRBV11-1; d_call: TRBD2
cdr3_nt: TGTGCCAGCAGCTTGAGTGTCAGGAGGAACTATGGCTACACCTTC; cdr3_aa: CASSLSVRRNYGYTF; cdr3_length: 15; j_call: TRBJ1-2; clone_size: NA; v_call: TRBV5-8; d_call: NA
cdr3_nt: TGTGCCAGCAGCCAGCGGGGGAACACCGGGGAGCTGTTTTTT; cdr3_aa: CASSQRGNTGELFF; cdr3_length: 14; j_call: TRBJ2-2; clone_size: once; v_call: TRBV3-1/TRBV3-2; d_call: NA
cdr3_nt: TGTGCCAGCAGCCCCCGGACAGGGGGCTCCTACGAGCAGTACTTC; cdr3_aa: CASSPRTGGSYEQYF; cdr3_length: 15; j_call: TRBJ2-7; clone_size: NA; v_call: TRBV5-8; d_call: TRBD1
cdr3_nt: TGTGCCTGGACTACGGGGGTGACAGGGGATGAAAAACTGTTTTTT; cdr3_aa: CAWTTGVTGDEKLFF; cdr3_length: 15; j_call: TRBJ1-4; clone_size: NA; v_call: TRBV30; d_call: TRBD1
cdr3_nt: TGCGCCAGCAGAGCGGCGAGAGCGGGACTGTTCTTC; cdr3_aa: CASRAARAGLFF; cdr3_length: 12; j_call: TRBJ2-1; clone_size: NA; v_call: TRBV10-2; d_call: TRBD2
cdr3_nt: TGTGCCAGTAGTATCCTCCGTGGGGGGGTATCCTACGAGCAGTACTTC; cdr3_aa: CASSILRGGVSYEQYF; cdr3_length: 16; j_call: TRBJ2-7; clone_size: NA; v_call: TRBV19; d_call: TRBD2
cdr3_nt: TGTGCCAGCAGCTTGCAGGATTACGAGCAGTACTTC; cdr3_aa: CASSLQDYEQYF; cdr3_length: 12; j_call: TRBJ2-7; clone_size: NA; v_call: TRBV11-1; d_call: NA
cdr3_nt: TGTGCCAGTAGTGACCGGGACACCGAATATATACAGTACTTC; cdr3_aa: CASSDRDTEYIQYF; cdr3_length: 14; j_call: TRBJ2-7; clone_size: NA; v_call: TRBV19; d_call: NA